Listed below are T cell receptor beta chains from one sample, sequenced in a study of blood T cell repertoires in COVID-19. Method: immunoSEQ multiplex PCR; TCRdb's copy keeps in-frame clones and lacks some. The table lists over 90,000 clones, around 72% of them singletons. Material for sequencing was peripheral blood. The receptors were gathered from a man between 65 and 85 years old with COVID-19, enrolled during active disease. Each CDR3 is given with its conserved first and last residue. The order of the fields is D gene, V gene, J gene, clone size, CDR3 protein, CDR3 DNA. The D gene is left open where the match is weak. The size of a clone is reported for some rows only, either as once, few or many, or as a class for expanded clones.

TRBD2	TRBV3-1/TRBV3-2	TRBJ2-3	once	CASSQDGAGGMDTQYF	TGTGCCAGCAGCCAAGACGGGGCGGGAGGGATGGATACGCAGTATTTT
NA	TRBV5-1	TRBJ2-3	once	CASRWTEREDTQYF	TGCGCCAGCAGATGGACAGAGAGAGAAGATACGCAGTATTTT
NA	TRBV5-1	TRBJ1-1	NA	CASSFRVGNPEAFF	TGCGCCAGCAGCTTCAGGGTGGGGAACCCTGAAGCTTTCTTT
TRBD1	TRBV28	TRBJ1-3	few	CASSSGQGTRGNTIYF	TGTGCCAGCAGTTCAGGACAGGGGACCCGGGGAAACACCATATATTTT
TRBD1	TRBV4-2	TRBJ1-2	NA	CASSQVFETGAILAGYTF	TGTGCCAGCAGCCAAGTTTTCGAGACAGGGGCAATCCTAGCGGGCTACACCTTC
TRBD1	TRBV28	TRBJ1-5	NA	CASREGGQPQHF	TGTGCCAGCAGGGAAGGGGGCCAGCCCCAGCATTTT
TRBD2	TRBV2	TRBJ2-7	NA	CASSTGTSGTHLSYEQYF	TGTGCCAGCAGTACCGGGACTAGCGGGACCCACCTCTCCTACGAGCAGTACTTC
NA	TRBV4-3	TRBJ1-2	NA	CASSLSQGNYGYTF	TGCGCCAGCAGCCTGTCCCAGGGTAACTATGGCTACACCTTC
TRBD1	TRBV7-9	TRBJ2-2	NA	CASSPPTGGFAGELFF	TGTGCCAGCAGCCCCCCGACAGGGGGCTTCGCCGGGGAGCTGTTTTTT
TRBD1	TRBV18	TRBJ1-4	NA	CASSPRPTGGFATNEKLFF	TGTGCCAGCTCACCCCGACCGACAGGGGGATTCGCAACTAATGAAAAACTGTTTTTT
TRBD1	TRBV19	TRBJ1-1	NA	CASSILPLGDRPREAFF	TGTGCCAGTAGTATACTCCCCCTTGGGGACAGGCCCCGTGAAGCTTTCTTT
NA	TRBV6-5	TRBJ1-3	once	CASSYFWSPGNTIYF	TGTGCCAGCAGTTATTTCTGGAGCCCTGGAAACACCATATATTTT
TRBD1	TRBV6-6	TRBJ2-5	NA	CASSLGQGARETQYF	TGTGCCAGCAGTTTAGGGCAGGGGGCGAGGGAGACCCAGTACTTC
TRBD2	TRBV9	TRBJ2-1	few	CASSVGALLAGINEQFF	TGTGCCAGCAGCGTAGGGGCTTTGCTAGCGGGAATCAATGAGCAGTTCTTC
NA	TRBV5-4	TRBJ1-5	NA	CASSLGGDQPQHF	TGTGCCAGCAGCTTGGGGGGGGATCAGCCCCAGCATTTT
NA	TRBV6-6	TRBJ1-1	once	CASSSPGGTPNTEAFF	TGTGCCAGCAGTTCGCCCGGGGGGACCCCGAACACTGAAGCTTTCTTT